This TCR beta chain stems from a study of beta chain features in type 1 diabetes. Whole-study context: Age and gender were similar between patients and healthy donors, as were cell yields. Sorted cells numbering some 110 million were examined across all samples.

Findings of the study overall: A greater similarity of naive, central memory and Treg TCRB repertoires was seen among patients than among healthy donors.

Trimming took 5 bases from V and 1 from J, leaving 11 bases between them. CDR3 length: 14 residues. Germline V gene lookup returns CDR1 MNHEY and CDR2 SVGAGI. In regard to this clone: Its antigen is currently unknown.

Cell sorting via CD45RO/CCR7/CD25/CD127/CD95/CD27 was performed to obtain CD4+ naive, central memory, regulatory and stem cell-like memory cells. What was sequenced were expressed TCRB transcripts, since all of the isolated RNA had been reverse transcribed. Assay used: immunoSEQ multiplex PCR; TCRdb lists only in-frame clones, some missing. Among about 140,000 clones listed, 8% to 13% were seen once. V gene TRBV6-5 combines with J gene TRBJ2-5, with a tentative D call TRBD1 (6 bases). Input material: naive CD4+ T cells from blood. This sequence was found in a man between 18 and 35 years old in good health. The CDR3 here is CASSNTGLQETQYF. The CDR3 DNA follows: TGTGCCAGCAGTAATACAGGGCTCCAAGAGACCCAGTACTTC.